Listed below are T cell receptor beta chains from one sample, sequenced in a study of T cells in Graves' hyperthyroidism and ophthalmopathy. Each CDR3 protein gets one entry after TCRdb re-called the multiplex PCR reads with MiXCR. The sample contains roughly 380,000 distinct CDR3 sequences, about 19% of which appear only once. The material sequenced was blood. These receptors originate from a woman younger than 35 with Graves' hyperthyroidism. Both conserved end residues are part of each CDR3. The order of the fields is clone size, D gene, J gene, V gene, CDR3 protein, CDR3 DNA. D genes are given only for firm matches. A clone size is listed for some rows: how often the clone was seen (once, few, many), or a class if it is expanded.

>few|.|TRBJ1-6|TRBV10-3
CAISESPAAVNSPLHF
TGTGCCATCAGTGAGTCGCCGGCTGCCGTCAATTCACCCCTCCACTTT
>.|.|TRBJ1-1|TRBV5-1
CASSPTGGIRRNTEAFF
TGCGCCAGCAGCCCCACCGGGGGAATCCGGCGAAACACTGAAGCTTTCTTT
>.|.|TRBJ1-1|TRBV19
CASRPWSGDTEAFF
TGTGCCAGTAGGCCATGGAGCGGTGACACTGAAGCTTTCTTT
>many|.|TRBJ1-5|TRBV7-2
CASSLVASGQPQHF
TGTGCCAGCAGCTTAGTCGCATCTGGTCAGCCCCAGCATTTT
>many|TRBD2|TRBJ2-4|TRBV7-2
CASSLVASGVAKNIQYF
TGTGCCAGCAGCTTAGTCGCTAGCGGGGTAGCCAAAAACATTCAGTACTTC
>many|TRBD1|TRBJ1-5|TRBV5-1
CASSLRPTGQGLNQPQHF
TGCGCCAGCAGCCTACGACCCACGGGACAGGGGCTGAATCAGCCCCAGCATTTT
>few|TRBD1|TRBJ2-4|TRBV11-1
CASSFSSRGTKNIQYF
TGTGCCAGCAGCTTTAGTTCCAGGGGGACCAAAAACATTCAGTACTTC
>many|.|TRBJ1-2|TRBV6-5
CASSYEPQGIYGYTF
TGTGCCAGCAGTTACGAACCTCAGGGAATCTATGGCTACACCTTC
>.|TRBD1|TRBJ1-1|TRBV6-4
CASSYQGADNTEAFF
TGTGCCAGCAGTTACCAGGGGGCGGATAACACTGAAGCTTTCTTT
>many|.|TRBJ2-5|TRBV6-1
CASTNRGSKTQYF
TGTGCCAGCACCAACCGGGGATCGAAGACCCAGTACTTC
>many|.|TRBJ2-5|TRBV15
CATSTLGAETQYF
TGTGCCACCAGCACTTTAGGGGCGGAGACCCAGTACTTC
>.|TRBD1|TRBJ1-6|TRBV6-1
CASIRGSSYNSPLHF
TGTGCCAGCATCAGGGGGAGCTCCTATAATTCACCCCTCCACTTT
>few|.|TRBJ2-5|TRBV25-1
CASSEDRFLQETQYF
TGTGCCAGCAGTGAAGATAGGTTTTTACAAGAGACCCAGTACTTC
>many|.|TRBJ2-5|TRBV4-1
CASSQVRGQETQYF
TGCGCCAGCAGCCAAGTACGGGGCCAAGAGACCCAGTACTTC
>few|.|TRBJ1-6|TRBV11-2
CASSLDLSSPLHF
TGTGCCAGCAGCTTAGATCTTAGTTCACCCCTCCACTTT
>.|.|TRBJ1-5|TRBV12-3/TRBV12-4
CASSLPGAGQPQHF
TGTGCCAGCAGTTTACCTGGGGCGGGTCAGCCCCAGCATTTT
>many|.|TRBJ1-1|TRBV5-1
CASNLMAGLGNTEAFF
TGCGCCAGCAATTTGATGGCAGGTCTAGGGAACACTGAAGCTTTCTTT
>many|.|TRBJ1-2|TRBV6-2/TRBV6-3
CASRMTGTLRPGYGYTF
TGTGCCAGCAGGATGACAGGTACCTTGCGTCCGGGCTATGGCTACACCTTC
>many|.|TRBJ2-7|TRBV6-1
CASGSRVEQYF
TGTGCCAGCGGAAGTCGAGTCGAGCAGTACTTC
>many|.|TRBJ2-7|TRBV11-2
CASSLVRQGVHEQYF
TGTGCCAGCAGCTTAGTACGGCAGGGAGTCCACGAGCAGTACTTC
>many|.|TRBJ2-5|TRBV12-3/TRBV12-4
CASKYGLEETQYF
TGTGCCAGCAAATATGGATTGGAAGAGACCCAGTACTTC
>.|TRBD1|TRBJ2-2|TRBV24-1
CATSDLDRASRGNTGELFF
TGTGCCACCAGTGATTTAGACAGGGCATCAAGGGGGAACACCGGGGAGCTGTTTTTT
>few|.|TRBJ2-2|TRBV7-9
CASSPIWGNGELFF
TGTGCCAGCAGCCCTATATGGGGGAACGGGGAGCTGTTTTTT
>many|TRBD2|TRBJ2-5|TRBV4-2
CASSPVTSGGWETQYF
TGTGCCAGCAGTCCTGTTACTAGCGGGGGTTGGGAGACCCAGTACTTC
>many|.|TRBJ1-5|TRBV20-1
CSAGTGGAQHF
TGCAGTGCTGGGACCGGGGGGGCCCAGCATTTT
>many|TRBD1|TRBJ2-7|TRBV29-1
CSVYRGYEQYF
TGCAGCGTTTACAGGGGTTACGAGCAGTACTTC
>many|TRBD2|TRBJ2-2|TRBV6-4
CASSDSAGAGELFF
TGTGCCAGCAGTGACTCGGCGGGGGCCGGGGAGCTGTTTTTT
>many|.|TRBJ2-5|TRBV12-3/TRBV12-4
CASSRLTGIQETQYF
TGTGCCAGCAGCCGCCTCACCGGGATCCAAGAGACCCAGTACTTC
>many|.|TRBJ2-5|TRBV20-1
CSARDGWYQETQYF
TGCAGTGCTAGAGATGGATGGTACCAAGAGACCCAGTACTTC
>many|TRBD1|TRBJ1-2|TRBV28
CASSFMTRGHGYGYTF
TGTGCCAGCAGTTTCATGACCAGGGGGCACGGCTATGGCTACACCTTC
>many|.|TRBJ2-7|TRBV2
CASTSFSYEQYF
TGTGCCAGCACCAGCTTCTCCTACGAGCAGTACTTC
>many|.|TRBJ1-5|TRBV30
CAWSVPGQRNQPQHF
TGTGCCTGGAGTGTACCGGGCCAACGGAATCAGCCCCAGCATTTT
>many|.|TRBJ2-5|TRBV12-3/TRBV12-4
CASSYNRETQYF
TGTGCCAGCAGTTACAACCGAGAGACCCAGTACTTC
>many|.|TRBJ1-1|TRBV7-3
CASSGGRNTEAFF
TGTGCCAGCTCTGGGGGCAGAAACACTGAAGCTTTCTTT
>many|TRBD1|TRBJ1-1|TRBV28
CASSSYRGQAFF
TGTGCCAGCAGCTCATACAGGGGCCAAGCTTTCTTT
>many|TRBD2|TRBJ2-5|TRBV4-1
CASSQRASGGETQYF
TGCGCCAGCAGCCAAAGGGCTAGCGGGGGAGAGACCCAGTACTTC
>.|.|TRBJ1-2|TRBV30
CAWSGRRGCYGYTF
TGTGCCTGGAGTGGCCGCAGGGGATGCTATGGTTACACCTTC
>.|TRBD1|TRBJ1-2|TRBV10-3
CAISALTGDYGYTF
TGTGCCATCAGTGCCCTCACAGGGGACTATGGCTACACCTTC
>.|.|TRBJ2-5|TRBV6-2/TRBV6-3
CASIKRGSKTQYF
TGTGCCAGCATTAAGAGAGGGTCCAAGACCCAGTACTTC
>many|.|TRBJ1-2|TRBV6-1
CASSEMNYGYTF
TGTGCCAGCAGTGAAATGAACTATGGCTACACCTTC
>few|.|TRBJ1-1|TRBV30
CAWSAQGPEAFF
TGTGCCTGGAGCGCCCAGGGGCCTGAAGCTTTCTTT
>.|TRBD2|TRBJ2-5|TRBV20-1
CLGLAGGWGPYQETQYF
TGCTTGGGACTAGCGGGGGGCTGGGGCCCGTACCAAGAGACCCAGTACTTC
>many|.|TRBJ2-4|TRBV6-5
CASSYGQLAKNIQYF
TGTGCCAGCAGTTACGGGCAACTAGCCAAAAACATTCAGTACTTC
>.|.|TRBJ2-5|TRBV2
CASSEIWGETQYF
TGTGCCAGCAGTGAAATTTGGGGAGAGACCCAGTACTTC
>many|TRBD1|TRBJ1-5|TRBV12-3/TRBV12-4
CASRRQGNQPQHF
TGTGCCAGCAGGAGACAGGGGAATCAGCCCCAGCATTTT
>many|TRBD1|TRBJ2-7|TRBV6-1
CASRAGTGTHEQYF
TGTGCCAGCAGGGCCGGGACAGGGACCCACGAGCAGTACTTC
>many|TRBD1|TRBJ1-1|TRBV7-3
CASSLTPQGAGTEAFF
TGTGCCAGCAGCCTAACCCCCCAGGGGGCTGGGACTGAAGCTTTCTTT
>many|.|TRBJ2-7|TRBV10-3
CAISESSSVPILYEQYF
TGTGCCATCAGTGAGTCATCTAGCGTTCCCATCCTTTACGAGCAGTACTTC
>.|.|TRBJ2-4|TRBV6-1
CASSTTVNLNIKYF
TGTGCCAGCAGTACGACAGTTAACCTAAACATTAAGTACTTC
>many|.|TRBJ2-5|TRBV6-2/TRBV6-3
CASSPVGLQETQYF
TGTGCCAGCAGTCCTGTGGGGTTACAAGAGACCCAGTACTTC
>many|.|TRBJ2-5|TRBV6-5
CASSPRTGLTQETQYF
TGTGCCAGCAGTCCTCGAACAGGGTTAACACAAGAGACCCAGTACTTC
>.|TRBD1|TRBJ1-1|TRBV28
CASRGEGTGVSEAFF
TGTGCCAGCAGGGGGGAGGGGACAGGGGTTTCTGAAGCTTTCTTT